The next 4 T cell receptor beta chains were all read from a single sample in a study of graft-versus-host responses after intestinal transplantation. TCRdb's copy holds only in-frame clones and misses some; the assay was immunoSEQ multiplex PCR. In the table there are 4,600 or so clones, 25% to 30% of which are singletons. The sample in question was alloreactive CD4+ T cells from a mixed lymphocyte reaction culture, obtained before transplantation. Subset given: CFSE-low proliferating T cells sorted from roughly six-day pre-transplant mixed lymphocyte reaction (GvH or HvG direction). The receptors derive from a human patient who was an organ donor for intestinal transplantation.

This clone showed up just a few times. The chain recombines TRBV9 with TRBJ1-1; perhaps TRBD1 as D (6 bases). Trimming pared 0 bases from V and 1 base from J, leaving 10 bases between. Germline values: CDR1 SGDLS, CDR2 YYNGEE. The CDR3 covers 15 residues. CDR3 residues: CASSVAPGANTEAFF. CDR3 DNA sequence: TGTGCCAGCAGCGTAGCTCCGGGGGCGAACACTGAAGCTTTCTTT.

The chain recombines TRBV28 with TRBJ1-1, with 8 bases that match TRBD1. Per the germline V gene, CDR1 is MDHEN and CDR2 is SYDVKM. V lost 5 bases and J lost 2; bases outside the gene matches: 4. The length of the CDR3 is 14 residues. The CDR3 DNA follows: TGTGCCAGCAGTACTGGACAGGGAAACACTGAAGCTTTCTTT. Translated, it gives CASSTGQGNTEAFF.

V and J are TRBV7-2 and TRBJ1-1, with D tentatively TRBD1 (6 bases). The CDR3 totals 15 residues. Trimming cost V 1 base and J 1 base, with 10 bases left between them. Looked up from germline, CDR1 is SGHTA and CDR2 is FQGNSA. The CDR3 sequence: CASSLVRGQNTEAFF. For the CDR3, the DNA is TGTGCCAGCAGCTTAGTGAGGGGACAGAACACTGAAGCTTTCTTT.

There are a few counts of this clone. The CDR3 DNA is TGTGCCAGCACCGTAGCGGGGAGGTCGGCATACGAGCAGTACTTC. Amino acid sequence: CASTVAGRSAYEQYF. The J gene is TRBJ2-7, the V gene TRBV7-2, with TRBD2 identical over 8 bases. V was pared by 7 bases and J by 4 bases, with 12 bases of the junction left unmatched. This CDR3 contains 15 residues. Germline V gives CDR1 SGHTA, CDR2 FQGNSA. Using reference TRBV7-2 and TRBJ2-7 for the parts outside the CDR3, the full variable domain is GAGVSQSPSNKVTEKGKDVELRCDPISGHTALYWYRQSLGQGLEFLIYFQGNSAPDKSGLPSDRFSAERTGGSVSTLTIQRTQQEDSAVYLCASTVAGRSAYEQYFGPGTRLTVT.